These 30 T cell receptor beta chains were sequenced from one sample in a study of T cells in Graves' hyperthyroidism and ophthalmopathy. Researchers amplified the TCR beta CDR3 regions from RNA transcripts. The TCR CDR3 first-round RT-PCR relied on the HTBI primer set. Each CDR3 protein is one row after TCRdb ran MiXCR on the multiplex PCR reads. The table has a few hundred thousand distinct CDR3 sequences, 20% to 25% seen once. Material: blood. These TCRs come from a man in his fifties with Graves' hyperthyroidism.

The chain links TRBV15 to TRBJ2-7; D gene uncertain. Looked up from germline, CDR1 is LNHNV and CDR2 is YYDKDF (reference sequence). This CDR3 has 13 residues. V was trimmed by 3 bases and J by 5 bases, leaving 11 bases between them. In nucleotides, the CDR3 is TGTGCCACCAGCAGGGCCGTGTCGAACGAGCAGTACTTC. Its protein product is CATSRAVSNEQYF.

The chain recombines TRBV5-1 with TRBJ2-4; D might be TRBD1 (6 bases). CDR3 length equals 13 residues. Trimming left V 4 bases short and J 7 bases short, with 12 bases between. Germline CDR1 SGHRS, CDR2 YFSETQ. This CDR3 reads CASSEGHSNIQYF. In DNA, the CDR3 is TGCGCCAGCAGCGAGGGACACTCGAACATTCAGTACTTC.

The J gene is TRBJ2-2, the V gene TRBV6-2 or TRBV6-3; TRBD1 agrees at 7 bases. V shed 6 bases, J shed 5 bases, and the junction held 6 bases outside the gene matches. This CDR3 contains 14 residues. The germline gives CDR1 MNHEY, CDR2 SVGEGT. CDR3 coding DNA: TGTGCCAGCAGGGAAGACAGGGTAACCGGGGAGCTGTTTTTT. This gives the protein CASREDRVTGELFF.

This clonotype was observed many times. The rearrangement links TRBV18 to TRBJ2-4, with D hard to call. Germline V CDR1 and CDR2: KGHSH, LQKENI. CDR3 length: 13 amino acids. V lost 3 bases to trimming and J lost 0 bases, with 3 bases between them. As DNA, the CDR3 is TGTGCCAGCTCACCCCGAGCCAAAAACATTCAGTACTTC. As protein: CASSPRAKNIQYF.

The J gene is TRBJ2-3, the V gene TRBV29-1; D gene uncertain. The germline V gene has CDR1 SQVTM and CDR2 ANQGSEA. Deletions cut 4 bases from V and 0 bases from J, with 8 bases between. The CDR3 is 13 amino acids. As DNA, the CDR3 is TGCAGCGTTGGCTATACTAGCACAGATACGCAGTATTTT. Its translation is CSVGYTSTDTQYF.

The chain links TRBV27 to TRBJ1-5; 7 bases line up with TRBD1. V was pared by 8 bases and J by 7 bases, with 14 bases of the junction left unmatched. The length of the CDR3 is 15 residues. CDR1 MNHEY and CDR2 SMNVEV come from the germline V gene (reference sequence). The CDR3 DNA reads TGTGCCAGCTCCCCTTCAGGGGGGGGAAGGCAGCCCCAGCATTTT. Amino acid sequence: CASSPSGGGRQPQHF.

This clonotype was seen a few times. The chain has TRBV10-3 and TRBJ2-3, with 9 bases that match TRBD2. The germline CDR1 and CDR2 sequences are ENHRY and SYGVKD. The CDR3 spans 13 residues. V shed 8 bases and J 7 bases; nucleotides not matched to a gene: 7. CDR3 DNA sequence: TGTGCCATCTCTGCTAGCGGGATAAATACGCAGTATTTT. It specifies CAISASGINTQYF.

The chain combines TRBV19 with TRBJ1-2, with 11 bases aligning to TRBD1. Unmatched junction bases numbered 5, after V lost 5 bases and J lost 6 bases. Germline assignment: CDR1 LNHDA and CDR2 SQIVND (reference sequence). CDR3 length: 14 residues. This CDR3 reads CASSPRTGGNGYTF. The CDR3 coding sequence is TGTGCCAGTAGTCCCCGGACAGGGGGCAATGGCTACACCTTC.

Note on this clonotype: A read error may explain this, as a much larger clone is one base away. The chain recombines TRBV27 with TRBJ2-1, with 8 bases matching TRBD2. Germline V gene lookup returns CDR1 MNHEY and CDR2 SMNVEV (reference sequence). Unmatched junction bases numbered 10, after V lost 6 bases and J lost 6 bases. CDR3 length equals 15 residues. CDR3 sequence reads: CASSRTSLACNEQFF. The CDR3 bases are TGTGCCAGCAGCCGGACTAGCCTTGCCTGCAATGAGCAGTTCTTC.

This rearrangement joins TRBV5-5 to TRBJ2-2, with D hard to call. This CDR3 region has 13 residues. Trimming cost V 4 bases and J 1 base, with 5 bases left between them. Looked up from germline, CDR1 is SGHKS and CDR2 is YYEKEE (reference sequence). The CDR3 sequence: CASSKGNTGELFF. In nucleotides, the CDR3 is TGTGCCAGCAGCAAGGGGAACACCGGGGAGCTGTTTTTT.

The CDR3 spells CASSVASTNYGYTF. CDR3 sequence (DNA): TGTGCCAGCAGCGTAGCTAGTACTAACTATGGCTACACCTTC. The chain has TRBV9 and TRBJ1-2, with D unclear. The CDR3 is made up of 14 amino acids. The ends were cut back, 0 bases at V and 0 bases at J, with 6 bases in the middle. The germline CDR1 and CDR2 sequences are SGDLS and YYNGEE.

This clonotype was counted between two and nine times. V gene TRBV4-2 combines with J gene TRBJ2-1, with 10 bases that match TRBD2. The CDR3 has 19 residues. Trimming took 0 bases from V and 0 from J; bases not matched to a gene: 8. The germline V gene encodes CDR1 LGHNA and CDR2 YNFKEQ. Here the CDR3 reads CASSQEPTSGMGSYNEQFF. The CDR3 nucleotides are TGTGCCAGCAGCCAAGAACCCACTAGCGGGATGGGCTCCTACAATGAGCAGTTCTTC.

This clonotype came up many times. The chain combines TRBV2 with TRBJ2-1; possibly TRBD2 for D (6 bases). Germline V gene data show CDR1 as SNHLY and CDR2 as FYNNEI. The length of the CDR3 is 13 residues. Trimming removed 5 bases from V and 7 bases from J, with 12 bases in between. The CDR3 sequence: CASSTGLANEQFF. As DNA, the CDR3 is TGTGCCAGCAGTACGGGACTGGCAAATGAGCAGTTCTTC.

This clonotype appeared many times. V is TRBV5-1 and J is TRBJ1-4, with 8 nucleotides matching TRBD1. Germline values: CDR1 SGHRS, CDR2 YFSETQ. Unmatched junction bases numbered 4, after V lost 0 bases and J lost 6 bases. The CDR3 extends over 15 amino acids. DNA for the CDR3: TGCGCCAGCAGCTTGGGGACAGGGCTGTATGAAAAACTGTTTTTT. This codes for CASSLGTGLYEKLFF.

The chain employs TRBV7-3 and TRBJ2-7; 9 bases align to TRBD1. Unmatched junction bases numbered 8, after V lost 2 bases and J lost 6 bases. CDR1 SGHTA and CDR2 FQGTGA come from the germline V gene. This CDR3 has 15 amino acids. CDR3 residues: CASSLGLGQGGEQYF. CDR3 nucleotide sequence: TGTGCCAGCAGCTTAGGCCTGGGACAGGGAGGCGAGCAGTACTTC.

The rearrangement links TRBV29-1 to TRBJ2-7; 13 bases fit TRBD2. The CDR3 length is 16 residues. Germline CDR1 SQVTM, CDR2 ANQGSEA. The J segment lost 6 bases and the V segment lost 0 bases, leaving 8 bases of the junction unmatched. The CDR3 loop reads CSVEELAGGMWGEQYF. The CDR3, as DNA: TGCAGCGTTGAAGAACTAGCGGGAGGGATGTGGGGCGAGCAGTACTTC.

This clonotype was counted at least ten times. This sequence joins TRBV7-2 and TRBJ2-5; no firm D call. V lost 5 bases and J lost 3, with 13 bases in between. Germline V gene sequence: CDR1 SGHTA, CDR2 FQGNSA. The CDR3 runs 14 residues. The DNA of the CDR3 is TGTGCCAGCAGCAGTGGCGGCAGCAAAGAGACCCAGTACTTC. This gives the protein CASSSGGSKETQYF.

The V call is TRBV11-2, the J call TRBJ2-3; D is unclear. The CDR3 contains 13 residues. Trimming shortened V by 0 bases and J by 5 bases, and 6 bases separated the two germline ends. Germline assignment: CDR1 SGHAT and CDR2 FQNNGV. CDR3: CASSLEVLDTQYF. CDR3 bases: TGTGCCAGCAGCTTAGAGGTTCTAGATACGCAGTATTTT.

The chain uses TRBV4-1 and TRBJ2-7; 8 positions match TRBD1. The germline gives CDR1 MGHRA, CDR2 YSYEKL. V lost 4 bases, J lost 4 bases, and 9 bases stayed unmatched. This CDR3 has 15 amino acids. This CDR3 is CASSRTTGDVYEQYF. CDR3 nucleotides: TGCGCCAGCAGCCGCACGACAGGGGATGTATACGAGCAGTACTTC.

This chain links TRBV19 with TRBJ2-7; 9 bases map to TRBD1. This CDR3 contains 13 residues. Germline CDR1 reads LNHDA; CDR2 reads SQIVND (reference sequence). V lost 6 bases, J lost 7 bases, and 7 bases stayed unmatched. This CDR3 is CASSRTGGREQYF. The CDR3 DNA reads TGTGCCAGTAGCAGAACAGGGGGCAGGGAGCAGTACTTC.

This clonotype came up a few times. The chain links TRBV11-3 to TRBJ2-3, with 8 bases fitting TRBD2. The germline V gene has CDR1 SGHNT and CDR2 YENEEA. Unmatched junction bases numbered 10, after V lost 5 bases and J lost 9 bases. CDR3 length equals 14 residues. CDR3 sequence (DNA): TGTGCCAGCAGCCCAATGTCGGGAGGGACGACGCAGTATTTT. Translation gives CASSPMSGGTTQYF.

This clonotype was detected ten times or more. The chain combines TRBV18 with TRBJ2-1, with D possibly matching TRBD2 (5 bases). Deletions cut 2 bases from V and 8 bases from J, with 13 bases between. The length of the CDR3 is 14 residues. Looked up from germline, CDR1 is KGHSH and CDR2 is LQKENI. In nucleotides, the CDR3 is TGTGCCAGCTCACCAGAGGGCCTCAGCTATGAGCAGTTCTTC. Encoded protein: CASSPEGLSYEQFF.

The chain is built from TRBV9 and TRBJ1-2; 8 nucleotides match TRBD1. CDR1 is SGDLS, CDR2 YYNGEE, per germline. V was pared by 3 bases and J by 4 bases, with 8 bases of the junction left unmatched. The CDR3 runs to 15 residues. The CDR3 region is CASSEGQDYGYGYTF. DNA for the CDR3: TGTGCCAGCAGCGAGGGACAGGATTACGGCTATGGCTACACCTTC.

This clonotype showed up many times. This chain uses TRBV7-2 with TRBJ2-7; 10 bases align to TRBD1. Trimming took 5 bases from V and 4 from J; bases not matched to a gene: 8. The germline CDR1 and CDR2 sequences are SGHTA and FQGNSA. The length of the CDR3 is 15 residues. The CDR3 is CASSMTGTGEYEQYF. CDR3 DNA: TGTGCCAGCAGCATGACCGGGACAGGGGAGTACGAGCAGTACTTC.

CDR3 DNA sequence: TGCAGTGCCTGGACAGGGAATTCCTACGAGCAGTACTTC. This gives the protein CSAWTGNSYEQYF. The chain has TRBV20-1 and TRBJ2-7; TRBD1 matches 8 bases. Germline V gives CDR1 DFQATT, CDR2 SNEGSKA (reference sequence). This CDR3 has 13 amino acids. V was clipped by 6 bases and J by 1 base; unmatched bases: 5.

V is TRBV12-3 or TRBV12-4 and J is TRBJ2-1, with TRBD2 matching 9 bases. The length of the CDR3 is 14 residues. With 8 bases clipped from V and 1 base from J, the junction kept 3 bases outside the gene matches. In DNA form, the CDR3 reads TGTGCCAGCGGGACTAGCCAATCCTACAATGAGCAGTTCTTC. It yields the protein CASGTSQSYNEQFF.

This clonotype has only a few counts. The rearrangement uses TRBV4-1 and TRBJ1-1; D unresolved. V was cut by 4 bases and J by 7 bases, with 13 bases left in between. CDR3 size: 13 residues. Germline V gene data show CDR1 as MGHRA and CDR2 as YSYEKL. The CDR3 DNA reads as TGCGCCAGCAGCCCGGCGGACTCCTTTGAAGCTTTCTTT. It encodes CASSPADSFEAFF.

The V call is TRBV12-5, the J call TRBJ1-3; no firm D call. Trimming stripped 10 bases from V and 0 bases from J, with 13 bases between. The CDR3 is 14 amino acids. Per the germline V gene, CDR1 is LGHNT and CDR2 is FRNRAP. The CDR3 is CATREGFSGNTIYF. DNA of the CDR3: TGTGCTACAAGGGAGGGATTCTCTGGAAACACCATATATTTT.

This clonotype has just a few counts. The rearrangement joins TRBV10-2 to TRBJ1-1; D not certain. CDR1 is WSHSY and CDR2 is SAAADI in the germline V gene. V lost 0 bases and J lost 0, with 11 bases in between. This CDR3 spans 16 amino acids. The CDR3 DNA sequence: TGCGCCAGCAGTGAGTCGAGTGGTAGTATGAACACTGAAGCTTTCTTT. It yields the protein CASSESSGSMNTEAFF.

This clonotype was counted ten times or more. The genes are TRBV28 and TRBJ2-7; no definite D call. Germline values: CDR1 MDHEN, CDR2 SYDVKM. V was cut by 5 bases and J by 6 bases, with 14 bases left in between. The CDR3 has 13 amino acids. The CDR3, as DNA: TGTGCCAGCAGTCCCCAACCGGTGGCCGAGCAGTACTTC. It codes for CASSPQPVAEQYF.